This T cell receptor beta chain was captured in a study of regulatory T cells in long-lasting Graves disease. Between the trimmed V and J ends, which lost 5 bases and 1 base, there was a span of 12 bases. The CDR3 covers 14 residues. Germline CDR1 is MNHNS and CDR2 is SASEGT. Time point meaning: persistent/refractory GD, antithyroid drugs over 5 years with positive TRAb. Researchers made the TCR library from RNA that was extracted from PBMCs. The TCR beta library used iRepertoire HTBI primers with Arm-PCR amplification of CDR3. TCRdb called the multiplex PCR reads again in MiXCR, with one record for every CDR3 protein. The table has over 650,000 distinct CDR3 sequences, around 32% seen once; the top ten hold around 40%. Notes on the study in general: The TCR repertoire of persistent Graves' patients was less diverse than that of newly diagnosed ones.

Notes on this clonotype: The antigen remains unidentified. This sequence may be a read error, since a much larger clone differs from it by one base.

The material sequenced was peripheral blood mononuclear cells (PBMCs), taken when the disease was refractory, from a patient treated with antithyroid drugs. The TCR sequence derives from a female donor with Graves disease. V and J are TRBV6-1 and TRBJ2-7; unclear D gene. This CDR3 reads CASSPTDGSYEQYF. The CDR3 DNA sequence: TGTGCCAGCAGTCCAACAGACGGGTCCTACGAGCAGTACTTC.